Below, one T cell receptor beta chain is given with its context. A CD8+CD4-CCR7+CD45RA+ phenotype served as the sorting definition for naive CD8 T cells. The entry originates in a study of molecular identifiers for immune sequencing clone quantification. The ends lost 9 bases at V and 6 bases at J; junction bases unmatched: 10. From germline, CDR1 is SNHLY and CDR2 FYNNEI. This CDR3 region has 13 residues. As previously described, bulk TCR libraries were made using listed TCR primers. TCRdb processed the PCR reads anew with MiXCR; each CDR3 protein has one entry. In the table there are about 320,000 distinct CDR3 sequences, around 21% of which are singletons.

Sequencing was done on a sample of naive CD8+ T cells from blood, with Jurkat cell RNA spiked in. Indicated subset: FACS-sorted CD8+CD4-CCR7+CD45RA+ naive T cells. This rearrangement joins TRBV2 to TRBJ1-1; the match to TRBD1 covers 7 bases. The clonotype comes from a human donor in good health. Some libraries in this study had Jurkat cell RNA spiked in. The CDR3 loop is CARKTGRSAEAFF. In DNA, the CDR3 is TGTGCCAGGAAGACAGGGAGATCCGCTGAAGCTTTCTTT.